Listed below are T cell receptor beta chains from one sample, sequenced in a study of blood T cell repertoires in COVID-19. Produced via immunoSEQ multiplex PCR; TCRdb's table is partial and in-frame only. The sample lists roughly 300,000 clones; around nine tenths were seen once. The sequencing sample was made of peripheral blood. The receptors derive from a woman aged 25 to 45 with COVID-19, enrolled during active disease. Both conserved end residues are part of each CDR3. A D gene is named only where the DNA matches it firmly. Not all rows give a size; the values are once, few, many and, for expanded clones, a class.

clone_size	d_call	v_call	j_call	cdr3_aa	cdr3_nt
.	.	TRBV7-6	TRBJ1-1	CASSLSDNRNTEAFF	TGTGCCAGCAGCTTATCGGACAATCGGAACACTGAAGCTTTCTTT
.	.	TRBV6-1	TRBJ1-1	CASSDGLWTEAFF	TGTGCCAGCAGTGACGGGTTGTGGACTGAAGCTTTCTTT
.	.	TRBV5-1	TRBJ2-1	CASSLPGSTYNEQFF	TGCGCCAGCAGCTTGCCGGGGAGCACCTACAATGAGCAGTTCTTC
.	TRBD1	TRBV19	TRBJ2-7	CASSRGRTGGYEQYF	TGTGCCAGTAGTAGGGGACGGACAGGAGGCTACGAGCAGTACTTC
few	.	TRBV11-2	TRBJ2-7	CASSSPPQYYEQYF	TGTGCCAGCAGCTCGCCCCCCCAGTACTACGAGCAGTACTTC
.	.	TRBV3-1/TRBV3-2	TRBJ2-3	CASSQEATDTQYF	TGTGCCAGCAGCCAAGAGGCCACAGATACGCAGTATTTT
.	TRBD1	TRBV24-1	TRBJ1-3	CATSPGTAGNTIYF	TGTGCCACCTCACCGGGGACAGCTGGAAACACCATATATTTT
once	TRBD1	TRBV10-3	TRBJ2-1	CAIGTVVNEQFF	TGTGCCATCGGGACAGTGGTAAATGAGCAGTTCTTC
.	TRBD1	TRBV30	TRBJ1-5	CAWGDREQPQHF	TGTGCCTGGGGAGACAGGGAACAGCCCCAGCATTTT
once	TRBD2	TRBV18	TRBJ2-7	CASSSGRGEQYF	TGTGCCAGCTCGTCCGGGAGGGGAGAGCAGTACTTC
.	TRBD2	TRBV11-2	TRBJ2-5	CASSFGPGGQETQYF	TGTGCCAGCAGCTTCGGCCCCGGGGGGCAAGAGACCCAGTACTTC
.	TRBD1	TRBV6-5	TRBJ2-4	CASSWDRGNIQYF	TGTGCCAGCAGCTGGGACAGGGGAAACATTCAGTACTTC
.	TRBD1	TRBV29-1	TRBJ1-1	CSVHLTGTVNTEAFF	TGCAGCGTCCACCTGACCGGGACAGTGAACACTGAAGCTTTCTTT
.	TRBD1	TRBV6-6	TRBJ2-7	CASSWGQGEWEQYF	TGTGCCAGCAGTTGGGGACAGGGGGAGTGGGAGCAGTACTTC
.	.	TRBV5-1	TRBJ1-2	CASSLDNYGYTF	TGCGCCAGCAGCTTAGACAATTATGGCTACACCTTC
.	.	TRBV2	TRBJ1-3	CASSGDRSSGNTIYF	TGTGCCAGCAGTGGCGACAGAAGCTCTGGAAACACCATATATTTT
.	.	TRBV4-3	TRBJ2-1	CASSHDSREQFF	TGCGCCAGCAGCCACGATTCGAGGGAGCAGTTCTTC
.	.	TRBV11-3	TRBJ2-7	CASSLPGRVTPSYEQYF	TGTGCCAGCAGCTTACCGGGTCGGGTAACCCCCTCCTACGAGCAGTACTTC
.	TRBD2	TRBV4-1	TRBJ2-1	CASSQDWIAGGREQFF	TGCGCCAGCAGCCAAGATTGGATAGCGGGAGGCCGGGAGCAGTTCTTC
.	.	TRBV5-1	TRBJ1-1	CASSPVGATEAFF	TGCGCCAGCAGCCCGGTGGGGGCCACTGAAGCTTTCTTT
.	TRBD1	TRBV5-1	TRBJ1-2	CASTTGGDGYTF	TGCGCCAGTACGACAGGGGGCGATGGCTACACCTTC
.	.	TRBV27	TRBJ2-3	CASSSLRSADTQYF	TGTGCCAGCAGTTCCCTACGTAGCGCAGATACGCAGTATTTT
few	.	TRBV6-1	TRBJ2-2	CASSEAGDTGELFF	TGTGCCAGCAGTGAAGCGGGAGACACCGGGGAGCTGTTTTTT
.	.	TRBV10-3	TRBJ2-5	CAISQGIILTETQYF	TGTGCCATCAGTCAGGGTATAATTCTCACAGAGACCCAGTACTTC
.	TRBD2	TRBV27	TRBJ2-3	CASSLGLAVGTQYF	TGTGCCAGCAGTTTAGGACTAGCGGTTGGTACGCAGTATTTT
.	.	TRBV3-1/TRBV3-2	TRBJ2-5	CASSPSAVRETQYF	TGTGCCAGCAGCCCGTCGGCGGTCCGGGAGACCCAGTACTTC
.	TRBD1	TRBV3-1/TRBV3-2	TRBJ2-1	CASSQYGGTGGAEQFF	TGTGCCAGCAGCCAATACGGGGGGACAGGGGGAGCTGAGCAGTTCTTC
.	TRBD1	TRBV6-2/TRBV6-3	TRBJ1-1	CASSPTGLTEAFF	TGTGCCAGCAGTCCGACAGGGTTGACTGAAGCTTTCTTT
.	TRBD1	TRBV10-3	TRBJ2-3	CATRDRGDTQYF	TGTGCCACCCGGGACAGGGGTGATACGCAGTATTTT
.	.	TRBV2	TRBJ2-7	CASSATWSYEQYF	TGTGCCAGCAGTGCGACCTGGAGCTACGAGCAGTACTTC
.	.	TRBV7-9	TRBJ2-1	CASSLGFSDPYYNEGQFF	TGTGCCAGCAGCTTAGGTTTCTCGGACCCGTACTACAATGAGGGGCAGTTCTTC
.	.	TRBV5-6	TRBJ1-5	CASSFYPPNSNQPQHF	TGTGCCAGCAGCTTTTACCCACCTAATAGCAATCAGCCCCAGCATTTT
.	.	TRBV28	TRBJ1-2	CASSRPRERAYGYTF	TGTGCCAGCAGTCGACCCAGGGAAAGGGCCTATGGCTACACCTTC
.	.	TRBV7-3	TRBJ1-6	CASSLGQFLDSPLHF	TGTGCCAGCAGCCTTGGACAGTTCCTAGATTCACCCCTCCACTTT
.	.	TRBV19	TRBJ1-1	CASSMATGGATEAFF	TGTGCCAGTAGTATGGCCACCGGGGGGGCCACTGAAGCTTTCTTT
.	TRBD2	TRBV9	TRBJ2-5	CASSVVASGSETQYF	TGTGCCAGCAGCGTAGTGGCTAGCGGGTCGGAGACCCAGTACTTC
.	TRBD1	TRBV5-5	TRBJ1-1	CASSLYDRANTEAFF	TGTGCCAGCAGCCTTTACGACAGGGCGAACACTGAAGCTTTCTTT
once	TRBD1	TRBV18	TRBJ1-1	CASSPWTGRNTEAFF	TGTGCCAGCTCACCTTGGACAGGTAGGAACACTGAAGCTTTCTTT
.	TRBD1	TRBV5-4	TRBJ2-5	CASSSGTDQETQYF	TGTGCCAGCAGCTCGGGGACAGACCAAGAGACCCAGTACTTC
.	.	TRBV11-2	TRBJ2-7	CASSLAGPYEQYF	TGTGCCAGCAGCCTGGCGGGGCCCTACGAGCAGTACTTC
.	TRBD2	TRBV2	TRBJ2-1	CASSAPTTRSGIYNEQFF	TGTGCCAGCAGTGCCCCAACGACTAGGAGCGGGATTTACAATGAGCAGTTCTTC
.	.	TRBV4-1	TRBJ2-1	CASSREGSSYNEQFF	TGCGCCAGCAGCCGAGAGGGGAGCTCCTACAATGAGCAGTTCTTC
.	TRBD1	TRBV2	TRBJ1-2	CASSWGTGVNYGYTF	TGTGCCAGCAGTTGGGGGACAGGCGTTAACTATGGCTACACCTTC
.	.	TRBV2	TRBJ1-5	CASSDGQTHNQPQHF	TGTGCCAGCAGTGATGGACAGACACACAATCAGCCCCAGCATTTT
.	TRBD2	TRBV7-3	TRBJ2-3	CASSPWGSGDTDTQYF	TGTGCCAGCAGCCCGTGGGGTAGCGGGGACACAGATACGCAGTATTTT
.	.	TRBV28	TRBJ2-3	CASSRTASTDTQYF	TGTGCCAGCAGCAGGACAGCTAGCACAGATACGCAGTATTTT
.	TRBD1	TRBV11-1	TRBJ1-6	CASSFGQGAGSPLHF	TGTGCCAGCAGCTTCGGACAGGGGGCCGGTTCACCCCTCCACTTT
.	TRBD2	TRBV20-1	TRBJ2-3	CSASLAGSFADTQYF	TGCAGTGCTAGTTTAGCGGGCTCATTCGCAGATACGCAGTATTTT
few	TRBD1	TRBV7-6	TRBJ2-7	CASSLALGNLATGELGEQYF	TGTGCCAGCAGCTTAGCGCTCGGTAATCTGGCGACAGGGGAGTTGGGGGAGCAGTACTTC
.	TRBD1	TRBV7-9	TRBJ2-7	CASSYGTVSYEQYF	TGTGCCAGCAGCTACGGGACAGTCTCCTACGAGCAGTACTTC
.	TRBD1	TRBV29-1	TRBJ1-2	CSVEGVGTGSFGYTF	TGCAGCGTTGAGGGGGTCGGGACAGGGAGTTTTGGCTACACCTTC
.	.	TRBV28	TRBJ2-1	CASSLAQNNEQFF	TGTGCCAGCAGTTTGGCCCAAAACAATGAGCAGTTCTTC
.	.	TRBV14	TRBJ1-1	CASSQEGGPTTEAFF	TGTGCCAGCAGCCAAGAAGGAGGCCCCACCACTGAAGCTTTCTTT
.	.	TRBV19	TRBJ2-3	CASGGQFSADTQYF	TGTGCCAGCGGGGGACAGTTTAGCGCAGATACGCAGTATTTT
.	.	TRBV9	TRBJ2-7	CASSVGISNEQYF	TGTGCCAGCAGCGTAGGAATCAGTAACGAGCAGTACTTC
.	TRBD2	TRBV5-1	TRBJ2-7	CASSQGLAAYEQYF	TGCGCCAGCAGCCAGGGACTAGCGGCCTACGAGCAGTACTTC
.	TRBD2	TRBV24-1	TRBJ2-7	CATSAAGRGYEQYF	TGTGCCACCAGTGCCGCAGGGAGGGGCTACGAGCAGTACTTC